What follows describes a single T cell receptor beta chain. Its antigen is currently unknown. Method: immunoSEQ multiplex PCR; TCRdb's copy keeps in-frame clones and lacks some. The repertoire holds fewer than 20,000 clones, roughly four fifths seen once, with 7% to 9% in the top ten. CDR3 size: 15 residues. Per the germline V gene, CDR1 is MNHNY and CDR2 is SVGAGI (reference sequence). The V segment lost 5 bases and the J segment 6 bases; nucleotides outside the gene matches: 11. The data were obtained in a study of T cells and Merkel cell carcinoma outcomes. Points from the study as a whole: Repertoire plus T-cell density reportedly predicted Merkel cell carcinoma outcomes.

The chain carries TRBV6-6 and TRBJ2-7; the match to TRBD1 covers 9 bases. Sequencing was performed on tumor tissue from Merkel cell carcinoma. The sequence was collected from a human donor with Merkel cell carcinoma. Here the CDR3 DNA reads TGTGCCAGCAGTGCCCCGGGACAGGGCGGAGGCGAGCAGTACTTC. It encodes CASSAPGQGGGEQYF.